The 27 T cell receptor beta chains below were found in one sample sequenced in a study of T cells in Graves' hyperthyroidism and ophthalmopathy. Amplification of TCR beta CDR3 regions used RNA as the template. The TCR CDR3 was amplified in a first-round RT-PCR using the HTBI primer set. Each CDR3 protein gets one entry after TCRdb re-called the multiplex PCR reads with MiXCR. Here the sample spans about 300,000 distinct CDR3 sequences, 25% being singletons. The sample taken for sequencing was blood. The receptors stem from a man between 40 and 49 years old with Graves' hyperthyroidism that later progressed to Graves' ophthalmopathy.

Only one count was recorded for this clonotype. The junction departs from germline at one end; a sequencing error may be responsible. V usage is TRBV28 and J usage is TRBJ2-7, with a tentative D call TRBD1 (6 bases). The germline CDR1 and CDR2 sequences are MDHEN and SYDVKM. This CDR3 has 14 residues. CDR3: CASSSPDSTYEQYF. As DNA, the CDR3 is TGTGCCAGCAGTTCCCCGGACAGTACCTACGAACAGTACTTC. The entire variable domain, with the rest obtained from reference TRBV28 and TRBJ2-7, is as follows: DVKVTQSSRYLVKRTGEKVFLECVQDMDHENMFWYRQDPGLGLRLIYFSYDVKMKEKGDIPEGYSVSREKKERFSLILESASTNQTSMYLCASSSPDSTYEQYFGPGTRLTVT.

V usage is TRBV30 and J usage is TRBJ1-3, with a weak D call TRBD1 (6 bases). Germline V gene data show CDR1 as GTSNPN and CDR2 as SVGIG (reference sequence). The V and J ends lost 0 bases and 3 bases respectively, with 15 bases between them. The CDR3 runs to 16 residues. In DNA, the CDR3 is TGTGCCTGGAGTGTATTCGGGGGCCCGGGTGGAAACACCATATATTTT. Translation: CAWSVFGGPGGNTIYF.

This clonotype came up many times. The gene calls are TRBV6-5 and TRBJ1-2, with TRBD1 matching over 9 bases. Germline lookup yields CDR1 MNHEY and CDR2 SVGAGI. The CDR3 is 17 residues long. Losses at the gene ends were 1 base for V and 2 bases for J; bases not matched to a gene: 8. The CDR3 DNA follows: TGTGCCAGCAGTTACTTCACAAGCGGGACAGGGAACTATGGCTACACCTTC. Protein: CASSYFTSGTGNYGYTF.

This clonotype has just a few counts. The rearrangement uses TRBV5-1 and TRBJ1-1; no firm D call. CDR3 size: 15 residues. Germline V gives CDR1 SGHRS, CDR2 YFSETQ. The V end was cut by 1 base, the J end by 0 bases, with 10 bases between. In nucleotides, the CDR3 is TGCGCCAGCAGCTTGAGTCCAGTAGTGAACACTGAAGCTTTCTTT. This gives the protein CASSLSPVVNTEAFF.

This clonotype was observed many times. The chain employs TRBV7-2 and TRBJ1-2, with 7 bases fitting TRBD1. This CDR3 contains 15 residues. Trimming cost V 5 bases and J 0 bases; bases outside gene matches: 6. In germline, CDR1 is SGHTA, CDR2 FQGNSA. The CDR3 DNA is TGTGCCAGCAGCCTAGACAGGGCCTCTAACTATGGCTACACCTTC. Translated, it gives CASSLDRASNYGYTF. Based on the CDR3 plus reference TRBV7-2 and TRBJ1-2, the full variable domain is GAGVSQSPSNKVTEKGKDVELRCDPISGHTALYWYRQSLGQGLEFLIYFQGNSAPDKSGLPSDRFSAERTGGSVSTLTIQRTQQEDSAVYLCASSLDRASNYGYTFGSGTRLTVV.

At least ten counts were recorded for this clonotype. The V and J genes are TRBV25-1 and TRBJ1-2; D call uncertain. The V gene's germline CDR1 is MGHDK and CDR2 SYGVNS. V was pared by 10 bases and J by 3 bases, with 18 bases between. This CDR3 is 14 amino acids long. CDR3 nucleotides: TGTGCCATCTCCGGGGTAACCTCCTACTATGGCTACACCTTC. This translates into CAISGVTSYYGYTF.

The chain's CDR3 is CASTWTTGELFF. The CDR3, as DNA: TGTGCCAGCACTTGGACCACCGGGGAGCTGTTTTTT. This sequence joins TRBV28 and TRBJ2-2; no reliable D call. V was shortened by 7 bases and J by 4 bases, with 7 bases between the two germline ends. The germline CDR1 and CDR2 sequences are MDHEN and SYDVKM. The CDR3 length is 12 residues.

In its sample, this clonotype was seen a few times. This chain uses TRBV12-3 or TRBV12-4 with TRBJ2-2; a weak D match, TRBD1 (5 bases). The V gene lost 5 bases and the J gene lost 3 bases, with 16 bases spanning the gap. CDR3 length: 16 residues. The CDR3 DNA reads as TGTGCCAGCAGTCTGGCCGGCAGGGCTCACACCGGGGAGCTGTTTTTT. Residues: CASSLAGRAHTGELFF.

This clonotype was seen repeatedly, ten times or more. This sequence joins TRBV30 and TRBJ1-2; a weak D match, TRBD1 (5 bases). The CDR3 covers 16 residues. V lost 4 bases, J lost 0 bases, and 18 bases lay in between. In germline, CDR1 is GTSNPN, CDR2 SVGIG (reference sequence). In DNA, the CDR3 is TGTGCCTGGACGGCCCCGAATCGGGGGGCTAACTATGGCTACACCTTC. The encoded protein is CAWTAPNRGANYGYTF.

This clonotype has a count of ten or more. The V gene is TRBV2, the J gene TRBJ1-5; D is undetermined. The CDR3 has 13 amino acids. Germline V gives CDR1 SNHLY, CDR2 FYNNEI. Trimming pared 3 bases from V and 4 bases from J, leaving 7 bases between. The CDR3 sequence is CASSEIRNQPQHF. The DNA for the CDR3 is TGTGCCAGCAGTGAGATAAGGAATCAGCCCCAGCATTTT. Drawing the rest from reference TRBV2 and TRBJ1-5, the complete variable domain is EPEVTQTPSHQVTQMGQEVILRCVPISNHLYFYWYRQILGQKVEFLVSFYNNEISEKSEIFDDQFSVERPDGSNFTLKIRSTKLEDSAMYFCASSEIRNQPQHFGDGTRLSIL.

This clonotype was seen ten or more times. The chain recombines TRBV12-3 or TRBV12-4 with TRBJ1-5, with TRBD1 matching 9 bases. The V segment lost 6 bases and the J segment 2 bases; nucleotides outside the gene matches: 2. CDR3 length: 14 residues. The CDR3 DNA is TGTGCCAGCAGCGGACAGGGGCGCAATCAGCCCCAGCATTTT. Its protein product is CASSGQGRNQPQHF.

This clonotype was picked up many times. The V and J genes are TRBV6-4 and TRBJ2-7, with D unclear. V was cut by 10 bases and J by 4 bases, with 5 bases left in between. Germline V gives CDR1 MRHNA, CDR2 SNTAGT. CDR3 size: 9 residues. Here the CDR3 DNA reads TGTGCCACCTTGTACGAGCAGTACTTC. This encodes CATLYEQYF.

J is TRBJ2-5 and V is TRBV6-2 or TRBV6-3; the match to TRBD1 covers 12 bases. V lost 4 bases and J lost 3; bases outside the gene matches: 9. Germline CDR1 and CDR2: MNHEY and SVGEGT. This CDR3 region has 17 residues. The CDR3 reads CASSSVPGQGAEETQYF. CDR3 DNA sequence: TGTGCCAGCAGTTCCGTCCCGGGACAGGGGGCGGAAGAGACCCAGTACTTC.

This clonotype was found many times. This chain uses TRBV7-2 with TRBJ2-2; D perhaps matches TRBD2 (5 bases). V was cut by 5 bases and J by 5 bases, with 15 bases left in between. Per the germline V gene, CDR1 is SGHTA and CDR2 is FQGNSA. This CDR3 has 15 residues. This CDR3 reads CASSPTGELTGELFF. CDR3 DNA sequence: TGTGCCAGCAGCCCGACCGGGGAATTGACCGGGGAGCTGTTTTTT.

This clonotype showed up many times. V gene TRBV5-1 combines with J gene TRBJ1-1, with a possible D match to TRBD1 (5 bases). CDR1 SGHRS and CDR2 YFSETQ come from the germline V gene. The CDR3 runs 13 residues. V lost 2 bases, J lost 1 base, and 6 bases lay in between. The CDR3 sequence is CASSLQANTEAFF. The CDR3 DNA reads TGCGCCAGCAGCTTACAGGCGAACACTGAAGCTTTCTTT.

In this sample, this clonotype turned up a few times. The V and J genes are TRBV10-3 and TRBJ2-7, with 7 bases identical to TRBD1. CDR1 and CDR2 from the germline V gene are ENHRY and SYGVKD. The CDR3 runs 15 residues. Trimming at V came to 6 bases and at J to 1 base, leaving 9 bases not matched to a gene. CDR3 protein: CAIRQSTGQSYEQYF. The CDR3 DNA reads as TGTGCCATCAGACAGAGTACGGGACAGTCCTACGAGCAGTACTTC.

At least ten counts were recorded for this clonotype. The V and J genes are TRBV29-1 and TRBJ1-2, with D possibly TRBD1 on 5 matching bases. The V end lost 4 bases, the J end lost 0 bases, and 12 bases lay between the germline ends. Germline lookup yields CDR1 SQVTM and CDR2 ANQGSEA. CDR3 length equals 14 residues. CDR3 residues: CSVAGTTPNYGYTF. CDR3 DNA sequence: TGCAGCGTTGCTGGGACCACTCCTAACTATGGCTACACCTTC.

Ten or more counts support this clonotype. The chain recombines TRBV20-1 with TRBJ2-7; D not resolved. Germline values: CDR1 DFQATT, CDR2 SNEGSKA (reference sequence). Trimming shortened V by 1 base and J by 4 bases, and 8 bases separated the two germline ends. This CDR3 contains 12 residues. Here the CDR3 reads CSARVSYYEQYF. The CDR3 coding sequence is TGCAGTGCTAGAGTCAGCTATTACGAGCAGTACTTC.

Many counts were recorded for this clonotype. CDR3 DNA: TGTGCCAGCAGTTCACGGGGCCGACAGTCCTACGAGCAGTACTTC. It is translated as CASSSRGRQSYEQYF. This chain uses TRBV7-6 with TRBJ2-7; D tentatively fits TRBD1 or TRBD2 (5 bases each). The V end was cut by 6 bases, the J end by 1 base, with 16 bases between. Germline lookup yields CDR1 SGHVS and CDR2 FNYEAQ. CDR3 size: 15 residues.

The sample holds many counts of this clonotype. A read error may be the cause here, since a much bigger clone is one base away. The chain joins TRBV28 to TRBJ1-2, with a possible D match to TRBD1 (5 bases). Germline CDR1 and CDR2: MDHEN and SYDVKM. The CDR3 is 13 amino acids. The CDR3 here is CASSLTGNWGYAF. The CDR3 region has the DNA TGTGCCAGCAGTTTAACGGGGAATTGGGGCTACGCCTTC.

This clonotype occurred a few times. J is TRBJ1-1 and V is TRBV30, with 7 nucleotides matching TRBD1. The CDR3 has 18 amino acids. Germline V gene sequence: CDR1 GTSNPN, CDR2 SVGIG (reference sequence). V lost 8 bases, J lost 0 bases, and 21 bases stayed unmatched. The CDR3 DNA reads TGTGCCCGTCTCAAATTCCCTCGGGACAGAGACATGAACACTGAAGCTTTCTTT. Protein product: CARLKFPRDRDMNTEAFF.

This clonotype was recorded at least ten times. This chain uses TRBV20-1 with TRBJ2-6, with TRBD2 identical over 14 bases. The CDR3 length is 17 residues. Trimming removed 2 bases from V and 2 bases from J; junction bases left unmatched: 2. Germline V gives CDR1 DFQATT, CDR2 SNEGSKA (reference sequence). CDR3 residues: CSARKGLAGAGANVLTF. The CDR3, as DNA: TGCAGTGCTAGAAAGGGACTAGCGGGAGCTGGGGCCAACGTCCTGACTTTC.

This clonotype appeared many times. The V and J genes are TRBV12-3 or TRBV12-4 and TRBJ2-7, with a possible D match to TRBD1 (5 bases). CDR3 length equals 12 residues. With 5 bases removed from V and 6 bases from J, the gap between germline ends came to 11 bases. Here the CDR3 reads CASSPPGREQYF. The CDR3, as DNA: TGTGCCAGCAGTCCCCCAGGGCGCGAGCAGTACTTC.

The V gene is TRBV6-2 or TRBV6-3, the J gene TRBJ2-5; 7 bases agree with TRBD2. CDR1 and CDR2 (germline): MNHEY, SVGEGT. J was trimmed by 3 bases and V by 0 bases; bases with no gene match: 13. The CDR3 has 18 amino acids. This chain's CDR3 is CASSYSGGGSPYEETQYF. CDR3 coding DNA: TGTGCCAGCAGTTACTCGGGTGGCGGGAGTCCATATGAAGAGACCCAGTACTTC.

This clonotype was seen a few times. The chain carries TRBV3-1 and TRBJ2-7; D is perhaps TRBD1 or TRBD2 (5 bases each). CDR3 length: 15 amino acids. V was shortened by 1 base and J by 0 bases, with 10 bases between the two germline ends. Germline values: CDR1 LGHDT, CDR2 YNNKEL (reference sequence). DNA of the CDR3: TGTGCCAGCAGCCAAGTGGGACGGAGCTCCTACGAGCAGTACTTC. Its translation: CASSQVGRSSYEQYF.

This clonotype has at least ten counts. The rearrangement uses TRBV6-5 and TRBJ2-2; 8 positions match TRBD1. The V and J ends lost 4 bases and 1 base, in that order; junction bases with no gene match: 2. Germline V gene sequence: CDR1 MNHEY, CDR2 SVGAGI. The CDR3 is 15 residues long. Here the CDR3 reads CASSLQGGNTGELFF. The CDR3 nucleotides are TGTGCCAGCAGTTTACAGGGGGGGAACACCGGGGAGCTGTTTTTT.

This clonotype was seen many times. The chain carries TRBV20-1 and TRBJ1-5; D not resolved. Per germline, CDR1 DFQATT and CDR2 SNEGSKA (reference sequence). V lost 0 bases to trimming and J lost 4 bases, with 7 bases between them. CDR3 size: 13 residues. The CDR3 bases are TGCAGTGCTAGAGAACGTTCGAATCAGCCCCAGCATTTT. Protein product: CSARERSNQPQHF.